Included here is one TCR beta chain sequence, with context. Genes here carry mouse names. This specimen belongs to a study of CD8+ T cells in alopecia areata. For the study at large: Approximately 7-10-week-old female C3H/HeJ mice were grafted with skin from spontaneously alopecic roughly 6-12-month-old C3H/HeJ graft donors.

Cutaneous lymph node cells were pooled, and they were sorted using CD4, CD8alpha, NKG2D, NKG2ACE and other markers. Extracted RNA was reverse transcribed into cDNA, the sequencing template. Assay used: immunoSEQ multiplex PCR; TCRdb lists only in-frame clones, some missing. This sample comprises about 270,000 clones, none seen once only. Sequences were obtained from CD4+ T cells sorted from a lymph node. This TCR was sampled from a C3H/HeJ mouse with alopecia areata. The MHC haplotype of this mouse line is H2-k.

The sequenced part of the CDR3 DNA is TGTGCCAGCAGTATTGACAGGCCA. Amino acids: CASSIDRP. In full, the CDR3 is CASSIDRPEVFF. The gene calls are TRBV19 and TRBJ1-1; perhaps TRBD1 as D (6 bases). Sequencing ends 4 residues short of the CDR3 end; the germline J gene provides the rest. Germline V lookup: CDR1 FNHDT, CDR2 SITEND (reference sequence). The CDR3 consists of 12 residues.